Described below is a single T cell receptor beta chain sequence and its context. No antigen is known for it. Next came a second PCR, run for roughly 6 to 11 cycles, which used a sample-barcoded 5' primer along with a J-beta primer mix. Each cDNA molecule received a tag from a template-switch adaptor that had 12 random nucleotides. TCRdb independently ran MiXCR on the 5' RACE reads; one entry per CDR3 protein. The table lists around 750,000 distinct CDR3 sequences, about 55% of them singletons. This specimen comes from a study of blood T cells in healthy people across ages. Study conclusions and caveats: In older individuals, TCR beta diversity per million T cells was lower, falling roughly linearly with age. Diversity was higher, and naive CD4+ cells more numerous, in long-lived donors than in aged donors.

Each donor supplied approximately 10 milliliters of peripheral blood. This clonotype originated in an elderly man in good health. Sequencing was carried out using blood.

CDR3 nucleotides: TGTGCCAGCAGCGTCACTAGAGATGGGGATTACGAGCAGTACTTC. It is translated as CASSVTRDGDYEQYF. The rearrangement joins TRBV7-2 to TRBJ2-7, with D possibly matching TRBD2 (5 bases). CDR1 SGHTA and CDR2 FQGNSA come from the germline V gene. Trimming shortened V by 5 bases and J by 4 bases, and 18 bases separated the two germline ends. This CDR3 is 15 amino acids long. Filled out from reference TRBV7-2 and TRBJ2-7, the complete variable domain reads GAGVSQSPSNKVTEKGKDVELRCDPISGHTALYWYRQSLGQGLEFLIYFQGNSAPDKSGLPSDRFSAERTGGSVSTLTIQRTQQEDSAVYLCASSVTRDGDYEQYFGPGTRLTVT.